This TCR beta chain came from a study of tissue T cells after allogeneic stem cell transplantation. This CDR3 spans 11 amino acids. Germline-derived CDR1 and CDR2 are SGHDT and FRDEAV. Clones were sequenced by immunoSEQ multiplex PCR, and TCRdb holds only the in-frame ones, with some missing. The table lists around 6,100 clones, 35% to 50% of them singletons. Findings of the study overall: TCR repertoires tracked anatomic similarity, regardless of disease or transplant status. Few T cell clones were shared across patients, but motif clusters showed tissue-specific shared signatures.

Time point indicated: mouse harvest day 7 after allogeneic transplant. Mouse grafts combined 10^7 T-cell-depleted bone marrow cells with 10^6 splenic CD5+ T cells. B6 (H2b) cells into BALB/c (H2d) mice; tissues taken at day 7 or 14. Note on this clone: The antigen is not known. The gene names here belong to mouse. The read ends 1 residue shy of where the CDR3 ends; the end is completed using the germline J gene.

V gene TRBV14 combines with J gene TRBJ1-2; no firm D call. The sequence derives from a female BALB/c mouse given C57BL/6 T cells with graft-versus-host disease after an allogeneic hematopoietic cell transplant. The sequenced sample consisted of skin. Partial CDR3 DNA: TGTGCAGCAGTTACAAACTCCGACTACACC. Protein: CAAVTNSDYT. The full CDR3 protein is CAAVTNSDYTF.